In its sample, the clone carrying this TCR beta chain was seen many times. Antigen unknown. MiXCR was run by TCRdb on the 5' RACE reads, yielding one entry per CDR3 protein. The sample has over 75,000 distinct CDR3 sequences, around 9.4% seen once; the top ten hold roughly 5.6%. V dropped 4 bases and J dropped 3 bases, with 24 bases sitting between them. Looked up from germline, CDR1 is DFQATT and CDR2 is SNEGSKA (reference sequence). This CDR3 has 17 amino acids. The sample is drawn from a study of CD8 T cells in ankylosing spondylitis. Study-level findings and limits: A TCR beta motif of under 10 highly homologous variants appeared characteristic of ankylosing spondylitis blood.

The chain carries TRBV20-1 and TRBJ1-1; D call uncertain. Sequencing was carried out using blood, either unsorted or a sorted T cell fraction (not recorded which). This TCR derives from a male donor with ankylosing spondylitis or in good health (not recorded which). CDR3 amino acids: CSATGGPGARRDTEAFF. CDR3 DNA sequence: TGCAGTGCTACTGGCGGGCCGGGCGCCCGTCGTGACACTGAAGCTTTCTTT.